The 32 T cell receptor beta chains below all came from one sample that was sequenced in a study of cytomegalovirus exposure and HLA in healthy donors. The primer mix had 60 Vbeta and 13 Jbeta primers. The table came from immunoSEQ multiplex PCR; TCRdb's copy has only in-frame clones and leaves some out. The top ten clones hold approximately 2% of a sample with about 160,000 clones, about three quarters of them seen once. The sequenced sample was PBMCs. The receptor source for this set is a female donor in good health and CMV-seronegative.

This clone appeared a few times. The chain couples TRBV19 to TRBJ1-2, with no clear D. Germline loops: CDR1 LNHDA, CDR2 SQIVND (reference sequence). V was clipped by 0 bases and J by 9 bases, with 11 bases between them. CDR3 size: 13 residues. CDR3 DNA: TGTGCCAGTAGTATAGACGAGGCCTCACGCTACACCTTC. This translates into CASSIDEASRYTF. Combining the CDR3 with reference TRBV19 and TRBJ1-2 gives the whole variable domain DGGITQSPKYLFRKEGQNVTLSCEQNLNHDAMYWYRQDPGQGLRLIYYSQIVNDFQKGDIAEGYSVSREKKESFPLTVTSAQKNPTAFYLCASSIDEASRYTFGSGTRLTVV.

This chain connects TRBV30 to TRBJ1-5; D may be TRBD1 (6 bases). Trimming left V 3 bases short and J 6 bases short, with 12 bases between. Germline loops: CDR1 GTSNPN, CDR2 SVGIG (reference sequence). This CDR3 is built from 13 residues. The DNA for the CDR3 is TGTGCCTGGAGCACTAGGGGGAGTCAGCCCCAGCATTTT. Translation gives CAWSTRGSQPQHF. Together with reference TRBV30 and TRBJ1-5, the CDR3 gives the full variable domain: SQTIHQWPATLVQPVGSPLSLECTVEGTSNPNLYWYRQAAGRGLQLLFYSVGIGQISSEVPQNLSASRPQDRQFILSSKKLLLSDSGFYLCAWSTRGSQPQHFGDGTRLSIL.

This clone was recorded only once. The chain couples TRBV30 to TRBJ1-4; the match to TRBD1 covers 9 bases. CDR1 is GTSNPN and CDR2 is SVGIG in the germline V gene (reference sequence). Unmatched junction bases numbered 2, after V lost 2 bases and J lost 7 bases. The CDR3 length is 13 residues. The CDR3: CAWSPDRGEKLFF. As DNA, the CDR3 is TGTGCCTGGAGTCCGGACAGGGGTGAAAAACTGTTTTTT.

This clone was observed many times. This chain uses TRBV2 with TRBJ1-2; D gene unclear. Germline V lookup: CDR1 SNHLY, CDR2 FYNNEI. V was clipped by 6 bases and J by 0 bases, with 8 bases between them. This CDR3 contains 13 residues. CDR3 protein: CASRTDSNYGYTF. In DNA form, the CDR3 reads TGTGCCAGCAGGACGGACTCTAACTATGGCTACACCTTC.

The chain joins TRBV7-9 to TRBJ2-3; 7 bases agree with TRBD2. CDR3 length: 16 amino acids. Germline lookup yields CDR1 SEHNR and CDR2 FQNEAQ (reference sequence). V shed 4 bases and J 4 bases; nucleotides not matched to a gene: 11. CDR3 amino acids: CASSSRTSPQADTQYF. The CDR3 region has the DNA TGTGCCAGCAGCTCCAGGACTAGTCCCCAAGCAGATACGCAGTATTTT.

This sequence joins TRBV11-3 and TRBJ2-1; 7 nucleotides agree with TRBD2. Germline loops: CDR1 SGHNT, CDR2 YENEEA. V dropped 2 bases and J dropped 0; count of bases not matched to a gene: 4. This CDR3 is 16 amino acids long. The CDR3 loop reads CASSLSGGGSYNEQFF. In nucleotides, the CDR3 is TGTGCCAGCAGCTTAAGTGGGGGGGGCTCCTACAATGAGCAGTTCTTC.

CDR3 region: CASSPGTGGGGQFF. The CDR3 DNA is TGCGCCAGCAGCCCCGGGACAGGGGGTGGAGGGCAGTTCTTC. The chain uses TRBV5-1 and TRBJ2-1, with 11 bases matching TRBD1. The CDR3 runs 14 residues. CDR1 is SGHRS, CDR2 YFSETQ, per germline. J lost 12 bases, V lost 4 bases, and 9 bases had no gene match.

The rearrangement joins TRBV10-2 to TRBJ1-1; 7 bases agree with TRBD1. Germline CDR1 is WSHSY and CDR2 is SAAADI. J lost 10 bases, V lost 5 bases, and 16 bases had no gene match. The length of the CDR3 is 15 residues. CDR3 sequence: CASSSTGDRGGGAFF. The CDR3 DNA is TGCGCCAGCAGTTCAACAGGGGACCGTGGAGGGGGAGCTTTCTTT.

The chain employs TRBV13 and TRBJ2-5; 9 nucleotides align to TRBD1. The CDR3 consists of 16 residues. Trimming took 8 bases from V and 2 from J; bases not matched to a gene: 12. Germline loops: CDR1 PRHDT, CDR2 FYEKMQ (reference sequence). The CDR3 region is CASGTRDRAPQETQYF. CDR3 in DNA: TGTGCCAGCGGAACCAGGGACAGGGCGCCACAAGAGACCCAGTACTTC.

The chain joins TRBV11-1 to TRBJ2-1, with 11 bases lining up with TRBD2. This CDR3 has 17 residues. Looked up from germline, CDR1 is SGHAT and CDR2 is FQDESV (reference sequence). J lost 9 bases, V lost 1 base, and 11 bases had no gene match. As DNA, the CDR3 is TGTGCCAGCAGCTTAGGGGGAGCTAGCGGGAGGCGGGGTGAGCAGTTCTTC. Translating gives CASSLGGASGRRGEQFF.

V usage is TRBV18 and J usage is TRBJ1-3, with D possibly matching TRBD1 (6 bases). Germline V lookup: CDR1 KGHSH, CDR2 LQKENI. Trimming left V 3 bases short and J 1 base short, with 7 bases between. The CDR3 contains 14 residues. The CDR3 is CASSPTGSGNTIYF. Here the CDR3 DNA reads TGTGCCAGCTCACCGACAGGATCTGGAAACACCATATATTTT.

There are a few counts of this clone. The V gene is TRBV5-1, the J gene TRBJ2-3, with 12 positions matching TRBD2. This CDR3 region has 16 residues. The V gene end was trimmed by 0 bases and the J gene end by 5 bases; junction bases not matched to a gene: 4. Germline CDR1 reads SGHRS; CDR2 reads YFSETQ. CDR3 sequence reads: CASSLGLAGEKDTQYF. Written as DNA, the CDR3 is TGCGCCAGCAGCTTGGGACTAGCGGGAGAAAAAGATACGCAGTATTTT.

The V gene is TRBV5-1, the J gene TRBJ1-2; the D is unclear. This CDR3 region has 13 residues. Trimming left V 0 bases short and J 5 bases short, with 8 bases between. CDR1 is SGHRS and CDR2 is YFSETQ in the germline V gene. The CDR3 DNA reads TGCGCCAGCAGCTTGGACAGCCCTTATGGCTACACCTTC. It is translated as CASSLDSPYGYTF.

The chain uses TRBV19 and TRBJ1-1; no reliable D call. Deletions cut 5 bases from V and 3 bases from J, with 16 bases between. The CDR3 spans 15 residues. In germline, CDR1 is LNHDA, CDR2 SQIVND (reference sequence). The CDR3 protein is CASSRAPGGDTEAFF. The CDR3, as DNA: TGTGCCAGTAGTCGGGCCCCGGGCGGGGACACTGAAGCTTTCTTT.

This clone was recorded a few times. The genes are TRBV6-6 and TRBJ1-2; D not certain. The germline CDR1 and CDR2 sequences are MNHNY and SVGAGI (reference sequence). This CDR3 contains 13 residues. The germline V and J ends were trimmed by 6 bases and 2 bases, with 10 bases remaining between them. The CDR3: CASRTPSNYGYTF. CDR3 in DNA: TGTGCCAGCAGGACTCCGTCGAACTATGGCTACACCTTC.

The table lists this clone with a few counts. The chain recombines TRBV5-4 with TRBJ2-5, with TRBD1 matching 8 bases. The J call is uncertain, as TRBJ2-7 better fits the DNA end. Germline loops: CDR1 SGHNT, CDR2 YYREEE (reference sequence). CDR3 length equals 13 residues. CDR3: CASARDRPYEQYF. The CDR3, as DNA: TGTGCCAGCGCCAGGGACAGGCCCTACGAGCAGTACTTC.

This clone has a handful of counts. The rearrangement joins TRBV12-5 to TRBJ2-2, with no clear D. The CDR3 has 13 amino acids. V lost 6 bases, J lost 6 bases, and 11 bases lay in between. The V gene's germline CDR1 is LGHNT and CDR2 FRNRAP. The CDR3 region is CASGAVLAGELFF. The CDR3 DNA reads TGTGCTAGTGGGGCGGTCCTGGCCGGGGAGCTGTTTTTT. The whole variable domain, filled in from reference TRBV12-5 and TRBJ2-2, reads DARVTQTPRHKVTEMGQEVTMRCQPILGHNTVFWYRQTMMQGLELLAYFRNRAPLDDSGMPKDRFSAEMPDATLATLKIQPSEPRDSAVYFCASGAVLAGELFFGEGSRLTVL.

The gene calls are TRBV19 and TRBJ2-7, with TRBD1 matching 8 bases. The CDR3 is made up of 15 amino acids. With 1 base clipped from V and 2 bases from J, the junction kept 4 bases outside the gene matches. The V gene's germline CDR1 is LNHDA and CDR2 SQIVND (reference sequence). The CDR3 coding sequence is TGTGCCAGTAGTATAGGGACAGGGCATCCCTACGAGCAGTACTTC. It yields the protein CASSIGTGHPYEQYF.

This rearrangement joins TRBV5-1 to TRBJ1-4; D possibly corresponds to TRBD1 (6 bases). Per germline, CDR1 SGHRS and CDR2 YFSETQ. Deletions cut 0 bases from V and 6 bases from J, with 6 bases between. The CDR3 totals 13 residues. The CDR3 sequence is CASSLGQDEKLFF. For the CDR3, the DNA is TGCGCCAGCAGCTTGGGACAGGATGAAAAACTGTTTTTT.

This chain uses TRBV19 with TRBJ2-7, with 7 bases identical to TRBD2. The germline gives CDR1 LNHDA, CDR2 SQIVND (reference sequence). V shed 0 bases, J shed 2 bases, and the junction held 1 base outside the gene matches. The CDR3 runs to 14 residues. The CDR3: CASSIEAGAYEQYF. The CDR3 coding sequence is TGTGCCAGTAGTATAGAGGCGGGAGCCTACGAGCAGTACTTC.

The rearrangement links TRBV6-5 to TRBJ1-1; 10 nucleotides line up with TRBD1. In germline, CDR1 is MNHEY, CDR2 SVGAGI. This CDR3 region has 14 residues. J gave up 5 bases and V 2 bases, and 2 bases lay outside the gene matches. The CDR3 here is CASSYDRGRTEAFF. Here the CDR3 DNA reads TGTGCCAGCAGTTACGACAGGGGGCGAACTGAAGCTTTCTTT.

The chain employs TRBV5-1 and TRBJ1-1, with 7 bases aligning to TRBD1. Germline CDR1 reads SGHRS; CDR2 reads YFSETQ. The CDR3 is 14 residues long. With 2 bases clipped from V and 0 bases from J, the junction kept 1 base outside the gene matches. CDR3 residues: CASSFGTVNTEAFF. The CDR3 coding sequence is TGCGCCAGCAGCTTTGGGACAGTGAACACTGAAGCTTTCTTT. The entire variable domain, with the rest obtained from reference TRBV5-1 and TRBJ1-1, is as follows: KAGVTQTPRYLIKTRGQQVTLSCSPISGHRSVSWYQQTPGQGLQFLFEYFSETQRNKGNFPGRFSGRQFSNSRSEMNVSTLELGDSALYLCASSFGTVNTEAFFGQGTRLTVV.

CDR3 amino acids: CASSLMTGGNEKLFF. Written as DNA, the CDR3 is TGCGCCAGCAGCTTGATGACAGGGGGAAATGAAAAACTGTTTTTT. The V gene is TRBV5-1, the J gene TRBJ1-4; 9 nucleotides match TRBD1. The junction had 3 bases not matched to a gene; V was cut back by 1 base and J by 5 bases. Germline CDR1 and CDR2: SGHRS and YFSETQ. CDR3 length: 15 amino acids.

The V call is TRBV2, the J call TRBJ1-1, with 7 bases fitting TRBD1. The CDR3 contains 13 residues. The junction had 7 bases not matched to a gene; V was cut back by 6 bases and J by 6 bases. CDR1 SNHLY and CDR2 FYNNEI come from the germline V gene. The CDR3 loop is CASRGQQVAEAFF. The CDR3 DNA reads TGTGCCAGCAGGGGACAGCAAGTCGCTGAAGCTTTCTTT.

This clone was seen a few times. The chain joins TRBV2 to TRBJ1-1; 8 bases fit TRBD1. The CDR3 has 15 amino acids. Trimming took 4 bases from V and 5 from J; bases not matched to a gene: 9. CDR1 is SNHLY, CDR2 FYNNEI, per germline. The CDR3 reads CASSASPTGVTEAFF. The CDR3 bases are TGTGCCAGCAGTGCCTCCCCGACAGGGGTGACTGAAGCTTTCTTT.

The V call is TRBV5-6, the J call TRBJ1-2; D remains unclear. Trimming removed 4 bases from V and 2 bases from J, with 21 bases in between. Germline CDR1 is SGHDT and CDR2 is YYEEEE. This CDR3 has 17 residues. The CDR3 DNA sequence: TGTGCCAGCAGCGCCCTCAGGATCACCGCGTTAAACTATGGCTACACCTTC. Amino acids: CASSALRITALNYGYTF. Looking up the rest from reference TRBV5-6 and TRBJ1-2 gives the full variable domain: DAGVTQSPTHLIKTRGQQVTLRCSPKSGHDTVSWYQQALGQGPQFIFQYYEEEERQRGNFPDRFSGHQFPNYSSELNVNALLLGDSALYLCASSALRITALNYGYTFGSGTRLTVV.

There are a few counts of this clone. This rearrangement joins TRBV11-1 to TRBJ1-1; tentative D call: TRBD1 (6 bases). V was pared by 5 bases and J by 0 bases, with 19 bases between. CDR3 length: 17 amino acids. The germline CDR1 and CDR2 sequences are SGHAT and FQDESV (reference sequence). CDR3 in DNA: TGTGCCAGCAGCCCTCGGACAGCACTCTATCTGAACACTGAAGCTTTCTTT. Translated, it gives CASSPRTALYLNTEAFF. Together with reference TRBV11-1 and TRBJ1-1, the CDR3 gives the full variable domain: EAEVAQSPRYKITEKSQAVAFWCDPISGHATLYWYRQILGQGPELLVQFQDESVVDDSQLPKDRFSAERLKGVDSTLKIQPAELGDSAMYLCASSPRTALYLNTEAFFGQGTRLTVV.

The chain uses TRBV5-1 and TRBJ2-7, with TRBD2 as a possible D gene (5 bases). V lost 3 bases, J lost 3 bases, and 10 bases lay in between. The CDR3 covers 13 residues. From germline, CDR1 is SGHRS and CDR2 YFSETQ. The CDR3 loop is CASSYGIHYEQYF. The CDR3 nucleotides are TGCGCCAGCAGCTACGGGATTCACTACGAGCAGTACTTC.

This chain uses TRBV9 with TRBJ2-7; the match to TRBD1 covers 9 bases. Germline CDR1 SGDLS, CDR2 YYNGEE. The CDR3 extends over 15 amino acids. The V gene end was trimmed by 3 bases and the J gene end by 6 bases; junction bases not matched to a gene: 10. The CDR3, as DNA: TGTGCCAGCAGCGGGACAGGGGTTCTGGTAAGCGAGCAGTACTTC. Amino acid sequence: CASSGTGVLVSEQYF.

The table lists this clone with a few counts. V usage is TRBV18 and J usage is TRBJ1-4; 8 bases agree with TRBD1. The CDR3 consists of 16 residues. CDR1 is KGHSH and CDR2 is LQKENI in the germline V gene. V dropped 5 bases and J dropped 8; count of bases not matched to a gene: 13. The CDR3 reads CASSATDRGREEKLFF. The CDR3 nucleotides read TGTGCCAGCTCAGCGACAGACAGGGGCCGGGAGGAAAAACTGTTTTTT.

The chain employs TRBV19 and TRBJ2-3; TRBD2 agrees at 7 bases. Germline loops: CDR1 LNHDA, CDR2 SQIVND (reference sequence). The CDR3 sequence is 16 residues long. The ends lost 6 bases at V and 3 bases at J; junction bases unmatched: 12. The CDR3 nucleotides read TGTGCCAGTAGACCCAACGGGCGGGAGTTTACAGATACGCAGTATTTT. Residues: CASRPNGREFTDTQYF. The whole variable domain, remainder taken from reference TRBV19 and TRBJ2-3, is DGGITQSPKYLFRKEGQNVTLSCEQNLNHDAMYWYRQDPGQGLRLIYYSQIVNDFQKGDIAEGYSVSREKKESFPLTVTSAQKNPTAFYLCASRPNGREFTDTQYFGPGTRLTVL.

The chain combines TRBV27 with TRBJ1-5; D unresolved. V lost 5 bases and J lost 4, with 21 bases in between. The CDR3 consists of 17 residues. Germline assignment: CDR1 MNHEY and CDR2 SMNVEV (reference sequence). CDR3 DNA sequence: TGTGCCAGCAGTCGACGCGAGGGATGGGAGCGAAATCAGCCCCAGCATTTT. Its protein is CASSRREGWERNQPQHF.